The T cell receptor beta chain described here comes from a study of T cells in Graves' hyperthyroidism and ophthalmopathy. Overall study: The blood sample was taken at first diagnosis, before treatment began.

Ophthalmopathy patients showed a Clinical Activity Score of at least 3, NOSPECS grade of at least 4 and duration under 3 months. Not enrolled were patients with uncontrolled infection, other autoimmune disease, pregnancy or lactation. The CDR3 runs 13 residues. Germline assignment: CDR1 SEHNR and CDR2 FQNEAQ (reference sequence). Trimming stripped 5 bases from V and 5 bases from J, with 9 bases between. Many counts were recorded for this clonotype. The TCR beta CDR3 regions underwent amplification using RNA transcripts as the source. The HTBI set primed first-round TCR CDR3 RT-PCR. One entry per CDR3 protein, called by TCRdb with MiXCR from the multiplex PCR reads. Of about 640,000 distinct CDR3 sequences in the sample, 20% are singletons; the top ten hold about 34%.

The chain employs TRBV7-9 and TRBJ1-4, with D hard to call. Sequencing was performed on blood. The receptor was isolated from a man aged 25 to 45 with Graves' ophthalmopathy. The CDR3 DNA reads TGTGCCAGCAGCCTTGGTGCGAATGAAAAACTGTTTTTT. Protein sequence: CASSLGANEKLFF.